This TCR beta chain was profiled in a study of blood T cell repertoires in COVID-19. The wider study: COVID-19 samples, acute and convalescent, were from the United States, Italy and Spain. The cDNA or gDNA used as material had been derived from T cells, B-cell-depleted T cells, or PBMCs.

CDR3 length: 14 amino acids. The germline V and J ends were trimmed by 4 bases and 4 bases, with 13 bases remaining between them. Germline assignment: CDR1 MNHEY and CDR2 SVGAGI. Methods used by the authors: Using reference gene primer amplification, nucleated cell counts were estimated. Clones were read by immunoSEQ multiplex PCR, and TCRdb kept only the in-frame ones, dropping some. From that table come the V and J calls and clone size; the DNA was used to work out D and trimming. The sample includes over 200,000 clones, more than 70% seen only once; the top ten take roughly 2.5%. The sequenced sample consisted of peripheral blood. The source of this sequence is a woman aged 55 to 70 with acute or convalescent COVID-19. The chain couples TRBV6-5 to TRBJ1-2; D perhaps matches TRBD1 (5 bases). DNA of the CDR3: TGTGCCAGCAGTTCGACAGACTCTATCTATGGCTACACCTTC. The encoded protein is CASSSTDSIYGYTF.